These T cell receptor beta chains were read from a single sample in a study of blood T cell repertoires in COVID-19. Libraries were prepared by immunoSEQ multiplex PCR; TCRdb keeps only in-frame clonotypes and omits some of them. This sample yields roughly 380,000 clones, of which 89% are seen a single time; around 4% belongs to the top ten. The sample consisted of peripheral blood. The receptors come from a woman aged 55-69 years with COVID-19, enrolled during active disease. CDR3s include the opening cysteine and the closing phenylalanine or tryptophan. Fields, in order: clone size, V gene, J gene, D gene, CDR3 DNA, CDR3 protein. D genes are given only for firm matches. Size is stated for part of the rows, as once, few or many counts, or as a class when the clone is expanded.

>NA|TRBV6-6|TRBJ2-3|NA
TGTGCCAGCAGTTACTCGCAATTTGAACACACAGATACGCAGTATTTT
CASSYSQFEHTDTQYF
>NA|TRBV29-1|TRBJ2-1|NA
TGCAGCGTCCCCGGGCCAAGAGGGGAGCAGTTCTTC
CSVPGPRGEQFF
>NA|TRBV5-1|TRBJ2-2|TRBD2
TGCGCCAGCAGCTCGGGACTAGCGGGGGCAAGTACCGGGGAGCTGTTTTTT
CASSSGLAGASTGELFF
>once|TRBV5-1|TRBJ1-2|NA
TGCGCCAGCAGCTTGGCTGTCGGGTCAGGCGGGGGCTACACCTTC
CASSLAVGSGGGYTF
>NA|TRBV19|TRBJ2-1|TRBD1
TGTGCCAGTAGTTCAACGAGGGACAGGGTCCACAATGAGCAGTTCTTC
CASSSTRDRVHNEQFF
>NA|TRBV9|TRBJ1-2|TRBD1
TGTGCCAGCAGCGATAGAGAGGGACAGAACTATGGCTACACCTTC
CASSDREGQNYGYTF
>NA|TRBV7-8|TRBJ2-1|NA
TGTGCCAGCAGCTTGAGGGGGACCTACAATGAGCAGTTCTTC
CASSLRGTYNEQFF
>NA|TRBV5-1|TRBJ1-1|TRBD1
TGCGCCAGCAGCGCCCTAACAGGGGGCGATGGCACTGAAGCTTTCTTT
CASSALTGGDGTEAFF
>NA|TRBV7-9|TRBJ1-3|NA
TGTGCCAGCAGGCGTACAGGAAACTCTGGAAACACCATATATTTT
CASRRTGNSGNTIYF
>once|TRBV7-3|TRBJ1-1|NA
TGTGCCAGCAGCTTAACTGGCCGCAACACTGAAGCTTTCTTT
CASSLTGRNTEAFF
>NA|TRBV27|TRBJ1-2|NA
TGTGCCAGCAGGACACACGGATACGGCTACACCTTC
CASRTHGYGYTF
>NA|TRBV6-5|TRBJ2-7|TRBD2
TGTGCCAGCAGTCTGACTAGCGGGGGGCCAGACGAGCAGTACTTC
CASSLTSGGPDEQYF
>NA|TRBV7-9|TRBJ1-6|NA
TGTGCCAGCAGCTTAGAGGGGGACTCACCCCTCCACTTT
CASSLEGDSPLHF
>NA|TRBV5-1|TRBJ1-3|NA
TGCGCCAGCAGCTTGGGGCACCTAGGCTCTGGAAACACCATATATTTT
CASSLGHLGSGNTIYF
>NA|TRBV11-3|TRBJ2-3|NA
TGTGCCAGCAGCTTAACAGGGATAAACACAGATACGCAGTATTTT
CASSLTGINTDTQYF
>NA|TRBV7-9|TRBJ2-5|NA
TGTGCCAGCACCGTTAGGGGGTCGGGCACCTCAACGTCGGAGACCCAGTACTTC
CASTVRGSGTSTSETQYF
>once|TRBV19|TRBJ1-4|TRBD1
TGTGCCAGTAGTAGAGGACAGGGATTCGGTGAAAAACTGTTTTTT
CASSRGQGFGEKLFF
>NA|TRBV7-3|TRBJ1-3|TRBD1
TGTGCCAGCAGCGCCGGGACAGCTACTGGAAACACCATATATTTT
CASSAGTATGNTIYF
>NA|TRBV3-1/TRBV3-2|TRBJ1-2|TRBD1
TGTGCCAGCAGCAAAGACAGGGGGATCTATGGCTACACCTTC
CASSKDRGIYGYTF
>NA|TRBV27|TRBJ2-7|TRBD1
TGTGCCAGCAACCCCGGGACAGGGTCCTACGAGCAGTACTTC
CASNPGTGSYEQYF
>NA|TRBV4-2|TRBJ2-1|TRBD1
TGTGCCAGCAGCCAACGTGACAGGGGCAATGAGCAGTTCTTC
CASSQRDRGNEQFF
>NA|TRBV6-4|TRBJ1-3|NA
TGTGCCAGCAGTGGAATAGCCAACTCTGGAAACACCATATATTTT
CASSGIANSGNTIYF
>NA|TRBV29-1|TRBJ2-5|NA
TGCAGCGTTCGGGGGATAGGGCAAGAGACCCAGTACTTC
CSVRGIGQETQYF
>NA|TRBV6-1|TRBJ2-5|NA
TGTGCCAGCAGTGAAGCTAGAAGGACTACGGGAGAGACCCAGTACTTC
CASSEARRTTGETQYF
>NA|TRBV11-3|TRBJ2-7|TRBD1
TGTGCCAGCAGTCCGGGACAGAGTAACGAGCAGTACTTC
CASSPGQSNEQYF
>NA|TRBV5-1|TRBJ1-1|NA
TGCGCCAGCAGCTTTGGGAGGGACGTGATGAACACTGAAGCTTTCTTT
CASSFGRDVMNTEAFF
>NA|TRBV24-1|TRBJ2-3|TRBD2
TGTGCCACCAGTCCTTCCATCGGGGGGACAGATACGCAGTATTTT
CATSPSIGGTDTQYF
>once|TRBV7-2|TRBJ1-3|NA
TGTGCCAGCAGCTCCATGAGGGCTGGAAACACCATATATTTT
CASSSMRAGNTIYF